Following are 28 T cell receptor beta chains from one sample sequenced in a study of tumor and adjacent non-tumor tissue in lung cancer. The template was RNA from unsorted bulk tissue. Three rounds of nested PCR, following a modified ARM-PCR protocol, produced the TCRbeta library. TCRdb fed the multiplex PCR reads into MiXCR, producing one record per CDR3 protein. The sample contains 76,000 or so distinct CDR3 sequences, around 65% of which appear only once. Sequencing input: lung tumor tissue. The receptors were sampled from a woman in her 70s with non-small cell lung cancer.

To note about this clonotype: A junction boundary mismatches the germline segment, possibly from a read error. V and J are TRBV4-1 and TRBJ2-7; D gene ambiguous. This CDR3 region has 14 residues. Germline V CDR1 and CDR2: MGHRA, YSYEKL. The CDR3 DNA reads as TGCGCCAGCAGCCCCCGTGACGATGCCTACGATCAGTACTTC. As protein: CASSPRDDAYDQYF.

The V call is TRBV7-2, the J call TRBJ2-7, with D perhaps matching TRBD1 (6 bases). From germline, CDR1 is SGHTA and CDR2 FQGNSA. Trimming took 3 bases from V and 10 from J, leaving 22 bases between them. This CDR3 spans 15 amino acids. CDR3 DNA: TGTGCCAGCAGCTTTGTACATGGGGGCGGCCTCGATCAGTACTTC. Translation gives CASSFVHGGGLDQYF.

In the case of this clonotype: This clone may be a read error of a much larger clone one base away. In DNA, the CDR3 is TGCGCCAGCAGCTCGTCCGCTTCGAGCTCCTACAATGAGCAGTTCTTC. Its protein product is CASSSSASSSYNEQFF. The chain is built from TRBV5-1 and TRBJ2-1, with unresolved D. The CDR3 contains 16 residues. V was cut by 3 bases and J by 0 bases, with 13 bases left in between. Germline V gene data show CDR1 as SGHRS and CDR2 as YFSETQ.

This clonotype was seen only once. A read error may produce the germline difference seen at one junction end. V is TRBV29-1 and J is TRBJ2-5; maybe TRBD2 (7 bases). CDR1 and CDR2 from the germline V gene are SQVTM and ANQGSEA. The CDR3 length is 12 residues. In DNA, the CDR3 is TGCACCAGAAGAGCGGGACAAGAGACACAGTACTTC. This gives the protein CTRRAGQETQYF.

This chain joins TRBV5-4 and TRBJ2-1; TRBD2 matches 7 bases. Germline CDR1 and CDR2: SGHNT and YYREEE (reference sequence). CDR3 length: 17 residues. J was trimmed by 5 bases and V by 4 bases; bases with no gene match: 15. CDR3 in amino acids: CASSPGLSGGTHNEQFF. The CDR3, as DNA: TGTGCCAGCAGCCCGGGACTATCGGGAGGCACCCACAATGAGCAGTTCTTC. Together with reference TRBV5-4 and TRBJ2-1, the CDR3 gives the full variable domain: ETGVTQSPTHLIKTRGQQVTLRCSSQSGHNTVSWYQQALGQGPQFIFQYYREEENGRGNFPPRFSGLQFPNYSSELNVNALELDDSALYLCASSPGLSGGTHNEQFFGPGTRLTVL.

This clonotype was seen a handful of times. This sequence may be a read error, since a much larger clone differs from it by one base. This chain links TRBV30 with TRBJ1-1; D ambiguous. V lost 2 bases to trimming and J lost 10 bases, with 11 bases between them. CDR3 length equals 11 residues. Germline V gene sequence: CDR1 GTSNPN, CDR2 SVGIG (reference sequence). The CDR3: CAWSYTSGAFF. DNA of the CDR3: TGTGCCTGGAGTTACACCTCCGGAGCTTTCTTT.

This clonotype was picked up one time. This may come from a read error, since a much larger clone is one base off. It is likely a read error, because the conserved phenylalanine at the end of the CDR3 is missing. This chain connects TRBV5-1 to TRBJ1-4; no definite D call. Germline CDR1 is SGHRS and CDR2 is YFSETQ. CDR3 length equals 14 residues. V was shortened by 2 bases and J by 3 bases, with 8 bases between the two germline ends. The CDR3 DNA reads TGCGCCAGCAGCTTTGGTGACGCTAATGAAAAACTGTTTTCT. Encoded protein: CASSFGDANEKLFS.

Comments on this clonotype: Given a much more abundant clone one base away, this may be a read error. This rearrangement joins TRBV5-8 to TRBJ2-1, with TRBD2 matching 14 bases. CDR3 length: 17 amino acids. Germline CDR1 SGHTS, CDR2 YDEGEE. For the CDR3, the DNA is TGTGACAGCAGCCCTGGGACTAGCGGGAGTAGGTCGAATGAGCAGTTCTTC. Translation gives CDSSPGTSGSRSNEQFF. Based on the CDR3 plus reference TRBV5-8 and TRBJ2-1, the full variable domain is EAGVTQSPTHLIKTRGQQATLRCSPISGHTSVYWYQQALGLGLQFLLWYDEGEERNRGNFPPRFSGRQFPNYSSELNVNALELEDSALYLCDSSPGTSGSRSNEQFFGPGTRLTVL.

V usage is TRBV29-1 and J usage is TRBJ1-5, with a possible D match to TRBD1 (5 bases). The last part of the DNA fits TRBJ2-3 better; the J call may be wrong. Germline CDR1 SQVTM, CDR2 ANQGSEA. This CDR3 has 14 amino acids. In DNA form, the CDR3 reads TGCAGCGTTGGAAAGGGGAATAGCAATCAGCCCCAGTATTTT. It translates to CSVGKGNSNQPQYF.

As concerns this clonotype: Possible read error: a much larger clone is one base away. V gene TRBV6-4 combines with J gene TRBJ2-1; maybe TRBD2 (6 bases). Germline loops: CDR1 MRHNA, CDR2 SNTAGT. The CDR3 sequence is 15 residues long. CDR3 DNA: TGTGTCAGCAGTGGCGCCGGGGGAAGCTACAATGAGCAGTTCTTC. This codes for CVSSGAGGSYNEQFF.

Points on this clonotype: Sequence at one end of the junction differs from germline and may be a read error. The genes are TRBV6-6 and TRBJ1-5; possible D gene TRBD1, 6 bases. Germline-derived CDR1 and CDR2 are MNHNY and SVGAGI (reference sequence). There are 14 residues in the CDR3. The CDR3 here is CDSSVGTPNQPQHF. As DNA, the CDR3 is TGTGACAGCAGTGTCGGGACACCGAATCAGCCTCAGCATTTT.

This clonotype was observed many times. In DNA form, the CDR3 reads TGCGCCAGCAGCTTGTGGGGTGGAAACACCATATATTTT. Residues: CASSLWGGNTIYF. The chain recombines TRBV5-1 with TRBJ1-3; D ambiguous. Trimming removed 1 base from V and 3 bases from J, with 5 bases in between. Germline assignment: CDR1 SGHRS and CDR2 YFSETQ. The CDR3 contains 13 residues.

The chain has TRBV5-1 and TRBJ2-4, with D perhaps being TRBD1 or TRBD2 (5 bases each). The CDR3 contains 13 residues. Germline V gene lookup returns CDR1 SGHRS and CDR2 YFSETQ. The CDR3 DNA is TGCGAGAGTAGCTTGGGGGAACCAAACATTCAGTACTTC. Protein sequence: CESSLGEPNIQYF.

Concerning this clonotype: A read error may produce the germline difference seen at one junction end. This sequence joins TRBV20-1 and TRBJ2-1; TRBD1 matches 7 bases. The CDR3 covers 17 residues. CDR1 and CDR2 from the germline V gene are DFQATT and SNEGSKA (reference sequence). CDR3 sequence reads: CSPRAPPGGRTYNEQFF. For the CDR3, the DNA is TGCAGTCCTAGGGCGCCCCCAGGGGGTAGGACCTACAATGAGCAGTTCTTC.

Remarks on this clonotype: One end of the junction is discordant with germline, which a read error may explain. V usage is TRBV15 and J usage is TRBJ2-1; the match to TRBD2 covers 9 bases. The CDR3 extends over 20 amino acids. Germline V gene lookup returns CDR1 LNHNV and CDR2 YYDKDF (reference sequence). CDR3 DNA sequence: TGTGCCACCAGCGGCCGGGATGAGGGGGCTAGCGGGACTTCCTACAATGAGCAGTTATTC. Protein sequence: CATSGRDEGASGTSYNEQLF. The entire variable domain, with the rest obtained from reference TRBV15 and TRBJ2-1, is as follows: DAMVIQNPRYQVTQFGKPVTLSCSQTLNHNVMYWYQQKSSQAPKLLFHYYDKDFNNEADTPDNFQSRRPNTSFCFLDIRSPGLGDTAMYLCATSGRDEGASGTSYNEQLFGPGTRLTVL.

This clonotype was observed once. The junction differs from germline at one of its ends, possibly a read error. The rearrangement links TRBV13 to TRBJ2-7; possible D gene TRBD2, 5 bases. The CDR3 totals 15 residues. The V gene's germline CDR1 is PRHDT and CDR2 FYEKMQ (reference sequence). Here the CDR3 reads CASSLVASPHHKQYF. The CDR3 DNA reads as TGTGCAAGCAGCTTAGTTGCTAGCCCTCACCACAAGCAGTACTTC.

To note about this clonotype: The CDR3 ends on some other residue instead of the conserved phenylalanine or tryptophan, so this is likely a read error. The chain couples TRBV11-1 to TRBJ2-7, with 7 bases lining up with TRBD1. The CDR3 contains 13 residues. Per germline, CDR1 SGHAT and CDR2 FQDESV (reference sequence). The V segment lost 6 bases and the J segment 3 bases; nucleotides outside the gene matches: 5. CDR3 DNA sequence: TGTGCCAGCAGGAGGGCAGGGGGCTACGAGCAGTACTTA. Translated, it gives CASRRAGGYEQYL.

To note about this clonotype: Lacking the conserved final phenylalanine or tryptophan, this CDR3 likely reflects a read error. The V and J genes are TRBV6-6 and TRBJ1-1; perhaps TRBD1 as D (5 bases). The CDR3 runs to 17 residues. Trimming pared 8 bases from V and 3 bases from J, leaving 25 bases between. Looked up from germline, CDR1 is MNHNY and CDR2 is SVGAGI (reference sequence). The CDR3 protein is CASLPLAWGDRDTEAFC. For the CDR3, the DNA is TGTGCCAGCCTTCCTTTAGCCTGGGGGGACCGGGACACTGAAGCTTTCTGT.

In its sample, this clonotype was seen a few times. A much larger clone is a single base away; this may be a read error. The chain combines TRBV6-1 with TRBJ2-1; TRBD2 agrees at 7 bases. The CDR3 extends over 16 amino acids. Germline loops: CDR1 MNHNS, CDR2 SASEGT. CDR3 residues: CASSVATSASYNKQFF. The CDR3 nucleotides read TGTGCCAGCAGCGTTGCTACTAGCGCCTCCTACAATAAGCAGTTCTTC.

The chain has TRBV29-1 and TRBJ2-7, with D perhaps TRBD2 (6 bases). Germline CDR1 SQVTM, CDR2 ANQGSEA. With 0 bases removed from V and 9 bases from J, the gap between germline ends came to 21 bases. This CDR3 has 15 amino acids. The CDR3 protein is CSVEDRGIGALVQYF. CDR3 in DNA: TGCAGCGTTGAAGATCGGGGGATAGGGGCCCTCGTGCAGTACTTC.

The gene calls are TRBV20-1 and TRBJ2-7; D is unresolved. Trimming took 6 bases from V and 0 from J, leaving 12 bases between them. The germline V gene has CDR1 DFQATT and CDR2 SNEGSKA (reference sequence). CDR3 length: 13 amino acids. The CDR3 loop reads CSALPQSSYEQYF. CDR3 bases: TGCAGTGCGCTACCGCAGAGCTCCTACGAGCAGTACTTC.

This clonotype was observed a single time. Its ends do not fully match the called genes, so a read error is possible. In DNA form, the CDR3 reads TGTGCCATTAGTGGCAGTCAGGGGGCGGTTAAGAATGAGCAGTTCTTC. This codes for CAISGSQGAVKNEQFF. The chain carries TRBV10-3 and TRBJ2-1; 8 bases fit TRBD1. This CDR3 has 16 amino acids. Germline V gene lookup returns CDR1 ENHRY and CDR2 SYGVKD.

Regarding this clonotype: Since the CDR3 does not end with the conserved phenylalanine or tryptophan, this likely comes from a read error. The DNA is omitted, as the CDR3 cannot be located on it reliably, and the CDR3 follows TCRdb's listing. The chain couples TRBV5-5 to TRBJ2-7. The CDR3 contains 11 residues when both ends are counted. Germline V CDR1 and CDR2: SGHKS, YYEKEE (reference sequence). The CDR3 sequence: CASSLAGDSDI.

On this clonotype itself: A much larger clone lies one base from this, so it may be a read error. This chain connects TRBV6-6 to TRBJ1-6; 9 nucleotides line up with TRBD1. The CDR3 is 14 amino acids. CDR1 is MNHNY and CDR2 is SVGAGI in the germline V gene (reference sequence). CDR3 DNA: TGTGTCAGCAGTTCACAGGGGGCAGGGTCACCCCTCCACTTT. It yields the protein CVSSSQGAGSPLHF.

Comment on this clonotype: At one end the junction does not follow the germline gene, possibly because of a read error. CDR3 nucleotide sequence: TGCGCCAGCAGCCACCTGACGGGGTCGGACTATGAGCAATTCTTC. Translation: CASSHLTGSDYEQFF. This chain joins TRBV4-1 and TRBJ2-1, with TRBD2 as a possible D gene (6 bases). Per germline, CDR1 MGHRA and CDR2 YSYEKL. The CDR3 totals 15 residues.

Comments on this clonotype: The junction does not match germline at one end; this may be a read error. The chain is built from TRBV5-4 and TRBJ2-7; D is perhaps TRBD1 (6 bases). CDR3 length: 14 amino acids. Germline CDR1 SGHNT, CDR2 YYREEE (reference sequence). The CDR3 here is CASSQVDRLYEPYF. Here the CDR3 DNA reads TGCGCCAGCAGCCAAGTGGACAGACTATACGAGCCGTACTTC.

Turning to this clonotype: Given the absence of the conserved phenylalanine or tryptophan at the CDR3 end, a read error is likely. The CDR3: CASSSPGLAGFTYEQYS. In DNA form, the CDR3 reads TGTGCCAGCAGTTCTCCGGGACTAGCGGGGTTTACCTACGAACAGTACTCC. The genes are TRBV28 and TRBJ2-7; 13 nucleotides agree with TRBD2. The V gene's germline CDR1 is MDHEN and CDR2 SYDVKM. The CDR3 contains 17 residues.

CDR3 DNA: TGTGCCTGCTCGAATGCGGGACAAGGGGTAAACATTCAGTACTTC. Translating it yields CACSNAGQGVNIQYF. This chain uses TRBV28 with TRBJ2-4, with D perhaps being TRBD1 or TRBD2 (6 bases each). The V gene lost 11 bases and the J gene lost 6 bases, with 23 bases spanning the gap. The CDR3 loop spans 15 amino acids. Germline V gene lookup returns CDR1 MDHEN and CDR2 SYDVKM. Looking up the rest from reference TRBV28 and TRBJ2-4 gives the full variable domain: DVKVTQSSRYLVKRTGEKVFLECVQDMDHENMFWYRQDPGLGLRLIYFSYDVKMKEKGDIPEGYSVSREKKERFSLILESASTNQTSMYLCACSNAGQGVNIQYFGAGTRLSVL.